This entry is about one T cell receptor beta chain. This record belongs to a study of OX40 agonist ivuxolimab in advanced cancers. As for the study in general: Partial responses were seen in three patients, one with hepatocellular carcinoma and two with cutaneous melanoma.

CDR1 is LNHDA, CDR2 SQIVND, per germline (reference sequence). The V end was cut by 7 bases, the J end by 6 bases, with 21 bases between. The CDR3 loop spans 15 amino acids. Profiling relied on immunoSEQ multiplex PCR, and the TCRdb table lists in-frame clones only, not all of them. This table has 45,000 to 50,000 clones, 85% to 90% appearing once. The starting material was CD4+ or CD8+ T cells sorted from blood, obtained in a trial of the OX40 agonist ivuxolimab. The sequence derives from an adult with an advanced solid tumor such as melanoma, head and neck, liver or kidney cancer. The chain is built from TRBV19 and TRBJ1-2, with unresolved D. The CDR3 sequence: CASIAGPLRRDGYTF. In nucleotides, the CDR3 is TGTGCCAGTATTGCCGGGCCCCTTCGCCGGGATGGCTACACCTTC.